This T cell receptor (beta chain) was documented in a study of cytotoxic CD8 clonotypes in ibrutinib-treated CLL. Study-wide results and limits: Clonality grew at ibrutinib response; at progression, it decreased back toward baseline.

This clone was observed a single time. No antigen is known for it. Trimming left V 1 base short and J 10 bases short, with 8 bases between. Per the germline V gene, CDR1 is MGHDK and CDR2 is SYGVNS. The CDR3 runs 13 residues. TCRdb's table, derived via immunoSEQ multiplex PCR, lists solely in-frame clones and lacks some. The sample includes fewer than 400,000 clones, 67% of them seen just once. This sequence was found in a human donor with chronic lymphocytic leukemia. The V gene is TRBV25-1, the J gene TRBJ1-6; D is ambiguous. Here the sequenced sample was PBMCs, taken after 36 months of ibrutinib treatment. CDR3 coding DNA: TGTGCCAGCAGTGAATTGAGTAAATCACCCCTCCACTTT. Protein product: CASSELSKSPLHF.